The following is a T cell receptor (beta chain) sequence with its context. After removal of 1 base from V and 3 bases from J, the junction contained 5 bases not matched to a gene. This CDR3 comprises 15 residues. Germline-derived CDR1 and CDR2 are LNHNV and YYDKDF (reference sequence). This entry is derived from a study of blood T cell repertoires in COVID-19. Study background: Sources were T cells, B-cell-depleted T cells, or PBMCs; the material itself was cDNA or gDNA.

In the authors' workflow: Reference gene primer amplification in the assay estimated nucleated cell counts. Libraries were prepared by immunoSEQ multiplex PCR; TCRdb keeps only in-frame clonotypes and omits some of them. D and trimming come from the DNA, and the V and J calls and clone size come from that table. The sample lists hundreds of thousands of clones, less than 90% seen once, with roughly 7.2% in the top ten. The clonotype originates from a woman in her sixties with COVID-19, enrolled during active disease. Sequencing used peripheral blood. This rearrangement joins TRBV15 to TRBJ2-7, with 8 nucleotides matching TRBD1. The CDR3 protein is CATSRVNTGGYEQYF. Here the CDR3 DNA reads TGTGCCACCAGCAGAGTTAATACAGGGGGCTACGAGCAGTACTTC.